The present entry profiles one TCR beta chain with its context. Its target is unknown. TCRdb reprocessed the 5' RACE reads via MiXCR and lists one record per CDR3 protein. The sample yields about 140,000 distinct CDR3 sequences, roughly 15% seen once. This entry is derived from a study of T-cell memory formation after mild COVID-19. In the study overall: The two donors had largely donor-specific TCR clusters. Whole-study results and caveats: Clones contracting across day 15 to 85 had a balanced CD4/CD8 profile; later expanding clones leaned CD4+. Contracting CD4+ clones lay largely in CM and EM, with CD8+ ones residing in EMRA.

The CDR3 consists of 18 residues. The junction had 10 bases not matched to a gene; V was cut back by 3 bases and J by 2 bases. Germline V gene data show CDR1 as SGHRS and CDR2 as YFSETQ. The sample taken for sequencing was PBMCs or a T cell subset sorted from them (not recorded which). The chain uses TRBV5-1 and TRBJ2-5; 13 bases map to TRBD2. The receptor was derived from an adult woman who had mild COVID-19 (a few samples of this study predate the infection). Cell type and time point are not known. This chain's CDR3 is CASSSRTSGRAHQETQYF. CDR3 nucleotide sequence: TGCGCCAGCAGCTCCCGGACTAGCGGGAGAGCACATCAAGAGACCCAGTACTTC.